A selection of T cell receptor beta chains follows, all from one sample in a study of blood T cell repertoires in COVID-19. Using immunoSEQ multiplex PCR, the repertoire was profiled, and TCRdb retains in-frame clones only, with some absent. The sample records some 490,000 clones, 80% to 90% being singletons. The specimen sequenced was PBMCs or T cells enriched from blood (not recorded which). These receptors all stem from a woman aged 60-75 years who had recovered from COVID-19. The CDR3 runs from the conserved cysteine through the conserved F or W. The order of the fields is V gene, D gene, CDR3 protein. D genes are given only for firm matches.

v_call: TRBV28; d_call: TRBD2; cdr3_aa: CASRSGGPSDTQYF
v_call: TRBV2; d_call: NA; cdr3_aa: CASSAEQFYNSPLHF
v_call: TRBV3-1/TRBV3-2; d_call: TRBD2; cdr3_aa: CASSQDRTSGGDEQFF
v_call: TRBV5-1; d_call: NA; cdr3_aa: CASRRTASSGNTIYF
v_call: TRBV30; d_call: TRBD1; cdr3_aa: CAWSAGGQITEAFF
v_call: TRBV5-1; d_call: TRBD1; cdr3_aa: CASSLSTGGFYEQYF
v_call: TRBV2; d_call: TRBD1; cdr3_aa: CASSSGQGRGETQYF
v_call: TRBV5-4; d_call: NA; cdr3_aa: CASSVSSGANVLTF
v_call: TRBV27; d_call: TRBD1; cdr3_aa: CASSTRDRNHEQYF
v_call: TRBV7-6; d_call: NA; cdr3_aa: CASSPFPGVSNGYTF
v_call: TRBV6-2/TRBV6-3; d_call: NA; cdr3_aa: CASSYPRVGNTIYF
v_call: TRBV5-1; d_call: NA; cdr3_aa: CASSTTQGNTEAFF
v_call: TRBV16; d_call: NA; cdr3_aa: CASRPGGGRSSGNTIYF
v_call: TRBV2; d_call: TRBD2; cdr3_aa: CASRGGGEPSYEQYF
v_call: TRBV4-1; d_call: TRBD1; cdr3_aa: CASSPQGSQETQYF
v_call: TRBV3-1/TRBV3-2; d_call: NA; cdr3_aa: CASSPLGRGMREKLFF
v_call: TRBV5-4; d_call: NA; cdr3_aa: CASRDMGTSSSYEQYF
v_call: TRBV30; d_call: NA; cdr3_aa: CAWSSPGGPVNEKLFF
v_call: TRBV5-6; d_call: TRBD2; cdr3_aa: CASLKRGAYNEQFF
v_call: TRBV6-1; d_call: NA; cdr3_aa: CASSEVSGAGNQPQHF
v_call: TRBV20-1; d_call: NA; cdr3_aa: CSASWAGDGYTF
v_call: TRBV4-1; d_call: TRBD1; cdr3_aa: CASSHLPGQGTNTEAFF
v_call: TRBV5-1; d_call: NA; cdr3_aa: CASNRDSYNEQFF
v_call: TRBV29-1; d_call: NA; cdr3_aa: CSVVVLGGAHGYTF
v_call: TRBV5-1; d_call: NA; cdr3_aa: CASSIEGVPSYNEQFF
v_call: TRBV4-1; d_call: NA; cdr3_aa: CASSQVAGIAYEQYF
v_call: TRBV11-2; d_call: TRBD2; cdr3_aa: CASSLGTSGGIGETQYF
v_call: TRBV10-3; d_call: TRBD1; cdr3_aa: CAISESTGGLTDTQYF
v_call: TRBV6-4; d_call: TRBD2; cdr3_aa: CASSDRGGIYNEQFF
v_call: TRBV6-6; d_call: NA; cdr3_aa: CASSARQANSPLHF
v_call: TRBV11-2; d_call: TRBD1; cdr3_aa: CASSLGQGGQPQHF
v_call: TRBV6-1; d_call: NA; cdr3_aa: CASSDHRLAQETQYF
v_call: TRBV19; d_call: NA; cdr3_aa: CASRPSGGAYGYTF
v_call: TRBV5-1; d_call: TRBD1; cdr3_aa: CASSGARDRVNSPLHF
v_call: TRBV2; d_call: TRBD2; cdr3_aa: CASSVGGGVTDTQYF
v_call: TRBV14; d_call: NA; cdr3_aa: CASSPRTGSENIQYF
v_call: TRBV5-4; d_call: TRBD1; cdr3_aa: CASSSPPGQGYGYTF
v_call: TRBV5-1; d_call: TRBD1; cdr3_aa: CASSLEAGGGPQHF
v_call: TRBV5-4; d_call: NA; cdr3_aa: CASSPGFSSGNTIYF
v_call: TRBV7-2; d_call: TRBD1; cdr3_aa: CASSSQGAGETQYF
v_call: TRBV24-1; d_call: TRBD1; cdr3_aa: CATSDPRQGETQYF
v_call: TRBV6-1; d_call: NA; cdr3_aa: CASSEGLLGHTGNTIYF
v_call: TRBV5-6; d_call: NA; cdr3_aa: CASSSWGGITLHF
v_call: TRBV7-9; d_call: TRBD2; cdr3_aa: CASSRRGGIGTGELFF
v_call: TRBV5-1; d_call: NA; cdr3_aa: CASSLTSPGWGYTF
v_call: TRBV7-4; d_call: TRBD1; cdr3_aa: CASSLPGTGRAMNTEAFF
v_call: TRBV12-3/TRBV12-4; d_call: NA; cdr3_aa: CASTKGGDDEQFF
v_call: TRBV25-1; d_call: NA; cdr3_aa: CASSDRMGGTGELFF
v_call: TRBV25-1; d_call: NA; cdr3_aa: CASSGDSYNEQFF
v_call: TRBV28; d_call: NA; cdr3_aa: CASSYKSNTEAFF